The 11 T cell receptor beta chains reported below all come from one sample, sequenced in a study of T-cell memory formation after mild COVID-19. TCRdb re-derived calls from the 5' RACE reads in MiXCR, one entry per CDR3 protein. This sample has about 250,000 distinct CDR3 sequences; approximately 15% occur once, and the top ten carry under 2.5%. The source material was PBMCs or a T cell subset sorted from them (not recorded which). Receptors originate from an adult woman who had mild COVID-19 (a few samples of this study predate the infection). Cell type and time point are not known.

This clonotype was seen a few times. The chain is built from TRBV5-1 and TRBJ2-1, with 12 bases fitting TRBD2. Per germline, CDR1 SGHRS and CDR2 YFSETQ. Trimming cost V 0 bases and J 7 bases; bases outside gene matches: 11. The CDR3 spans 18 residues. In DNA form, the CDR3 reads TGCGCCAGCAGCTTGGGAGGATCCACTAGCGGGAGGAGTAATGAGCAGTTCTTC. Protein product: CASSLGGSTSGRSNEQFF.

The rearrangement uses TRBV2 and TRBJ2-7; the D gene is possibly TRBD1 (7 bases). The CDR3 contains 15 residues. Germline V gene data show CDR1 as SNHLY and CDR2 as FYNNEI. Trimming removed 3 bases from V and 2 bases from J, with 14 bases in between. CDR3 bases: TGTGCCAGCAGTGAGGAGGGGGCTACGGCCTACGAGCAGTACTTC. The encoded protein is CASSEEGATAYEQYF.

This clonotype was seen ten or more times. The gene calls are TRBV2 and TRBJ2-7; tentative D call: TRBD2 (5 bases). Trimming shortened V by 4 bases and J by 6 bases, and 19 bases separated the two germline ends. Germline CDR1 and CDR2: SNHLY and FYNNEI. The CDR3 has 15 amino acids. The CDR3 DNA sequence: TGTGCCAGCAGTGCCCCCGTAGGGAGCCTCGGCGAGCAGTACTTC. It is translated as CASSAPVGSLGEQYF. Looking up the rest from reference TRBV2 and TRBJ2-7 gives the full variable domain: EPEVTQTPSHQVTQMGQEVILRCVPISNHLYFYWYRQILGQKVEFLVSFYNNEISEKSEIFDDQFSVERPDGSNFTLKIRSTKLEDSAMYFCASSAPVGSLGEQYFGPGTRLTVT.

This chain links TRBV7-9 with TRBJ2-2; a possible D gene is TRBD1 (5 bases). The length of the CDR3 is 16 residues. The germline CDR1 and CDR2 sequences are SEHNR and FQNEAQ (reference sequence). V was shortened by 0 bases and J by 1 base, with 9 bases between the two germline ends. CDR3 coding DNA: TGTGCCAGCAGCTTAGCGGCGACAGTGAACACCGGGGAGCTGTTTTTT. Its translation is CASSLAATVNTGELFF.

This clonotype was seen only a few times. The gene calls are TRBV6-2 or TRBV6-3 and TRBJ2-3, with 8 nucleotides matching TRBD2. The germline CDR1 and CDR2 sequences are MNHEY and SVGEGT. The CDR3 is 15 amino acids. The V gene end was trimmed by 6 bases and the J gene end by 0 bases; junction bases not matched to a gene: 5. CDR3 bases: TGTGCCAGCAGAAATAGCGGGATTAGCACAGATACGCAGTATTTT. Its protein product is CASRNSGISTDTQYF.

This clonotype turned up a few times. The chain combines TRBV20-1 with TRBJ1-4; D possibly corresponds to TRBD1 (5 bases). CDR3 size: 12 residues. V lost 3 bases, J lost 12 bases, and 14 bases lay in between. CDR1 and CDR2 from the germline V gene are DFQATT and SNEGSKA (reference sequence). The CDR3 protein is CSASGRVRELFF. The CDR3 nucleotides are TGCAGTGCTAGTGGTAGGGTCAGGGAACTGTTTTTT.

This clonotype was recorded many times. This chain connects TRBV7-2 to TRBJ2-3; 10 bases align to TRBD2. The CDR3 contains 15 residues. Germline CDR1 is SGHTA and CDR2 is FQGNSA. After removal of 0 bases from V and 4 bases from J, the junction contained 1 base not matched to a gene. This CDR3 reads CASSLASGRSDTQYF. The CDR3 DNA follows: TGTGCCAGCAGCTTAGCTAGCGGGAGGTCAGATACGCAGTATTTT.

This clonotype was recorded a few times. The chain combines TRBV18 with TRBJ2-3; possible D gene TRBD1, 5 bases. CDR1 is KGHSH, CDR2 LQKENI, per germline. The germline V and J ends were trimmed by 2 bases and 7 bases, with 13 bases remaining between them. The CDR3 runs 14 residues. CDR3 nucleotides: TGTGCCAGCTCACCAAGTTCAGGGTCAAATACGCAGTATTTT. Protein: CASSPSSGSNTQYF.

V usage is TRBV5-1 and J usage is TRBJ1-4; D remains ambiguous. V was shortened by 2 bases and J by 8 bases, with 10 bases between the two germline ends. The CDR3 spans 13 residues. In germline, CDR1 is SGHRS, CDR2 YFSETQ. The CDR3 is CASSLLVGEKLFF. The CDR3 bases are TGCGCCAGCAGCTTATTGGTAGGAGAAAAACTGTTTTTT.

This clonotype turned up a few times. The CDR3 loop is CASARDASYEQYF. The CDR3 DNA sequence: TGTGCCAGCGCCCGGGACGCCTCCTACGAGCAGTACTTC. The V and J genes are TRBV13 and TRBJ2-7; TRBD1 or TRBD2 may be the D gene (5 bases each). V lost 8 bases and J lost 0, with 11 bases in between. Germline V gives CDR1 PRHDT, CDR2 FYEKMQ (reference sequence). The CDR3 consists of 13 residues.

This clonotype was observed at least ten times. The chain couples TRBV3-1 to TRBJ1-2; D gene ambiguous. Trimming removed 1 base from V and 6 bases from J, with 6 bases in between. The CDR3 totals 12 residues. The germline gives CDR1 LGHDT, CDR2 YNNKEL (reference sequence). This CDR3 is CASSQARNGYTF. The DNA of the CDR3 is TGTGCCAGCAGCCAAGCCAGGAATGGCTACACCTTC.